Each of the 25 T cell receptor beta chains below was sequenced from the same sample in a study of blood T cell repertoires in COVID-19. Clones were read by immunoSEQ multiplex PCR, and TCRdb kept only the in-frame ones, dropping some. The data contain roughly 100,000 clones, roughly 89% of them singletons. Sequenced material: peripheral blood. Receptors originate from a woman older than 75 in a cohort sampled during active COVID-19.

The gene calls are TRBV30 and TRBJ2-3; possible D gene TRBD2, 5 bases. The germline V gene has CDR1 GTSNPN and CDR2 SVGIG (reference sequence). Between the trimmed V and J ends, which lost 4 bases and 0 bases, there was a span of 14 bases. The CDR3 totals 15 residues. The CDR3 reads CAWTSGSASTDTQYF. DNA for the CDR3: TGTGCCTGGACGTCAGGTAGCGCTAGCACAGATACGCAGTATTTT.

Written as DNA, the CDR3 is TGTGCCAGCTCACCACCCCCGACAGGGTTTGGAAACACCATATATTTT. It is translated as CASSPPPTGFGNTIYF. The genes are TRBV18 and TRBJ1-3, with 7 bases aligning to TRBD1. Germline lookup yields CDR1 KGHSH and CDR2 LQKENI. The CDR3 has 16 amino acids. The V and J ends lost 0 bases and 3 bases, in that order; junction bases with no gene match: 5. The complete variable domain, with remaining parts taken from reference TRBV18 and TRBJ1-3, reads NAGVMQNPRHLVRRRGQEARLRCSPMKGHSHVYWYRQLPEEGLKFMVYLQKENIIDESGMPKERFSAEFPKEGPSILRIQQVVRGDSAAYFCASSPPPTGFGNTIYFGEGSWLTVV.

This rearrangement joins TRBV6-2 or TRBV6-3 to TRBJ2-1; no clear D gene. CDR1 is MNHEY and CDR2 is SVGEGT in the germline V gene. The length of the CDR3 is 12 residues. With 4 bases removed from V and 9 bases from J, the gap between germline ends came to 10 bases. The CDR3 DNA is TGTGCCAGCAGTTTGTTAGACACTGAGCAGTTCTTC. Amino acids: CASSLLDTEQFF.

The chain recombines TRBV19 with TRBJ1-3; D is ambiguous. The germline V gene has CDR1 LNHDA and CDR2 SQIVND (reference sequence). Trimming removed 10 bases at V and 0 bases at J, with 13 bases between. CDR3 length: 14 residues. The CDR3 region is CATNREASGNTIYF. The DNA of the CDR3 is TGTGCCACCAATCGGGAGGCCTCTGGAAACACCATATATTTT.

The chain couples TRBV20-1 to TRBJ1-2; D remains unclear. The CDR3 consists of 11 residues. The V end was cut by 0 bases, the J end by 7 bases, with 6 bases between. Germline assignment: CDR1 DFQATT and CDR2 SNEGSKA (reference sequence). CDR3 coding DNA: TGCAGTGCTAGAGATACTCCTGGCTACACCTTC. Translating gives CSARDTPGYTF.

V usage is TRBV11-2 and J usage is TRBJ2-1; 7 bases line up with TRBD2. There are 17 residues in the CDR3. Germline V gene sequence: CDR1 SGHAT, CDR2 FQNNGV. V lost 1 base, J lost 0 bases, and 6 bases stayed unmatched. The CDR3, as DNA: TGTGCCAGCAGCTTAGGATCGGCTAGCGGCTCCTACAATGAGCAGTTCTTC. This encodes CASSLGSASGSYNEQFF.

This chain uses TRBV5-1 with TRBJ2-7; TRBD2 is a possible D gene (5 bases). From germline, CDR1 is SGHRS and CDR2 YFSETQ. The CDR3 spans 17 residues. Trimming removed 2 bases at V and 0 bases at J, with 18 bases between. The CDR3 spells CASSFLWTSFNSYEQYF. The CDR3 DNA follows: TGCGCCAGCAGCTTCCTCTGGACTTCTTTTAACTCCTACGAGCAGTACTTC.

This chain uses TRBV24-1 with TRBJ2-1; 7 positions agree with TRBD2. The CDR3 covers 16 residues. V dropped 1 base and J dropped 2; count of bases not matched to a gene: 4. Germline V gene sequence: CDR1 KGHDR, CDR2 SFDVKD. This CDR3 reads CATSDFGGRAYNEQFF. As DNA, the CDR3 is TGTGCCACCAGTGATTTCGGCGGGAGAGCCTACAATGAGCAGTTCTTC.

This chain joins TRBV4-2 and TRBJ2-1, with D uncertain. V was shortened by 4 bases and J by 5 bases, with 24 bases between the two germline ends. The CDR3 spans 18 residues. The germline gives CDR1 LGHNA, CDR2 YNFKEQ. In DNA form, the CDR3 reads TGTGCCAGCAGCCCTTATGTCGTCCGCGCACCCTTGGACAATGAGCAGTTCTTC. Its protein product is CASSPYVVRAPLDNEQFF.

J is TRBJ1-4 and V is TRBV3-1 (or the pseudogene TRBV3-2); D unclear. The CDR3 is 13 amino acids. Deletions cut 2 bases from V and 14 bases from J, with 15 bases between. Germline lookup yields CDR1 LGHDT and CDR2 YNNKEL (reference sequence). The CDR3 protein is CASSQTLGGVLFF. The CDR3, as DNA: TGTGCCAGCAGCCAAACTCTGGGCGGGGTTCTGTTTTTT.

This clone was recorded once. V gene TRBV21-1 combines with J gene TRBJ2-4; TRBD2 is the table's D call, not checked against the DNA. TRBV21-1 represents a pseudogene. The CDR3 spans 15 residues. In nucleotides, the CDR3 is TGTGCCAGCAGCAACGAGCGGGGTGACAAAAACATTCAGTACTTC. Amino acid sequence: CASSNERGDKNIQYF.

V usage is TRBV4-1 and J usage is TRBJ2-1; a weak D match, TRBD2 (5 bases). The CDR3 is 15 amino acids. Germline values: CDR1 MGHRA, CDR2 YSYEKL. Trimming removed 6 bases from V and 2 bases from J, with 14 bases in between. This CDR3 is CASSPQGRAYNEQFF. The CDR3 bases are TGCGCCAGCAGTCCCCAAGGGCGGGCCTACAATGAGCAGTTCTTC.

This rearrangement joins TRBV2 to TRBJ2-3, with 9 bases aligning to TRBD1. Trimming removed 7 bases from V and 6 bases from J; junction bases left unmatched: 14. This CDR3 is built from 16 residues. CDR1 and CDR2 (germline): SNHLY, FYNNEI. The CDR3 protein is CASIGLGDRAPDTQYF. The CDR3 DNA is TGTGCCAGCATAGGTTTGGGGGACAGGGCCCCCGATACGCAGTATTTT.

CDR3 coding DNA: TGTGCCAGCTCACCGAACCAGGGGGCAACTAATGAAAAACTGTTTTTT. This sequence encodes CASSPNQGATNEKLFF. The rearrangement uses TRBV18 and TRBJ1-4; 7 nucleotides agree with TRBD1. Trimming removed 3 bases from V and 0 bases from J; junction bases left unmatched: 4. This CDR3 comprises 16 residues. CDR1 is KGHSH, CDR2 LQKENI, per germline.

The chain links TRBV4-1 to TRBJ1-3; no clear D. The V gene's germline CDR1 is MGHRA and CDR2 YSYEKL. The CDR3 covers 16 residues. Trimming pared 2 bases from V and 3 bases from J, leaving 14 bases between. CDR3 in amino acids: CASSQRAPLIGNTIYF. The DNA for the CDR3 is TGCGCCAGCAGCCAAAGAGCTCCTCTAATTGGAAACACCATATATTTT.

This clone was counted only a few times. This chain links TRBV3-1 (or the pseudogene TRBV3-2) with TRBJ1-5; D may be TRBD1 (5 bases). The CDR3 loop spans 14 amino acids. Germline-derived CDR1 and CDR2 are LGHDT and YNNKEL (reference sequence). Trimming left V 1 base short and J 3 bases short, with 7 bases between. The chain's CDR3 is CASSQGQFNQPQHF. The CDR3 nucleotides are TGTGCCAGCAGCCAAGGACAGTTCAATCAGCCCCAGCATTTT.

CDR3 DNA: TGTGCCAGCAGCCAAGATGGGACAGCGAATCAGCCCCAGCATTTT. It encodes CASSQDGTANQPQHF. J is TRBJ1-5 and V is TRBV3-1 (or the pseudogene TRBV3-2); 7 bases align to TRBD1. J gave up 4 bases and V 0 bases, and 3 bases lay outside the gene matches. Germline-derived CDR1 and CDR2 are LGHDT and YNNKEL (reference sequence). This CDR3 has 15 amino acids.

The chain employs TRBV5-1 and TRBJ2-2, with 9 bases aligning to TRBD1. CDR3 length: 15 amino acids. The germline V gene encodes CDR1 SGHRS and CDR2 YFSETQ. V was clipped by 3 bases and J by 2 bases; unmatched bases: 2. In DNA, the CDR3 is TGCGCCAGCAGCTGGACAGGGGACAACACCGGGGAGCTGTTTTTT. Its protein product is CASSWTGDNTGELFF. The full variable domain, with the rest looked up from reference TRBV5-1 and TRBJ2-2, is KAGVTQTPRYLIKTRGQQVTLSCSPISGHRSVSWYQQTPGQGLQFLFEYFSETQRNKGNFPGRFSGRQFSNSRSEMNVSTLELGDSALYLCASSWTGDNTGELFFGEGSRLTVL.

The CDR3 loop reads CASSVAAATDTQYF. The CDR3 DNA follows: TGTGCCAGCAGCGTAGCAGCAGCGACAGATACGCAGTATTTT. The chain combines TRBV9 with TRBJ2-3, with unresolved D. This CDR3 is built from 14 residues. The V end was cut by 0 bases, the J end by 3 bases, with 8 bases between. Germline V gene lookup returns CDR1 SGDLS and CDR2 YYNGEE.

The chain links TRBV7-6 to TRBJ2-1; TRBD2 matches at 14 bases. Germline V gene sequence: CDR1 SGHVS, CDR2 FNYEAQ. This CDR3 contains 21 residues. The trim removed 5 bases at V and 0 bases at J, leaving 15 bases unmatched. CDR3 sequence reads: CASSQPTSGRAPLNSYNEQFF. As DNA, the CDR3 is TGTGCCAGCAGCCAACCGACTAGCGGGAGGGCCCCGTTAAACTCCTACAATGAGCAGTTCTTC.

The CDR3 DNA follows: TGTGCCAGCGAGGGACAGATGGGAACTGAAGCTTTCTTT. This sequence encodes CASEGQMGTEAFF. V and J are TRBV25-1 and TRBJ1-1, with 7 positions matching TRBD1. The germline V gene has CDR1 MGHDK and CDR2 SYGVNS. CDR3 size: 13 residues. V shed 8 bases and J 5 bases; nucleotides not matched to a gene: 8. Full variable domain (missing parts from reference TRBV25-1 and TRBJ1-1): EADIYQTPRYLVIGTGKKITLECSQTMGHDKMYWYQQDPGMELHLIHYSYGVNSTEKGDLSSESTVSRIRTEHFPLTLESARPSHTSQYLCASEGQMGTEAFFGQGTRLTVV.

This chain links TRBV28 with TRBJ2-3; 13 bases fit TRBD2. This CDR3 contains 15 residues. Germline-derived CDR1 and CDR2 are MDHEN and SYDVKM. Trimming removed 5 bases from V and 6 bases from J; junction bases left unmatched: 5. The CDR3, as DNA: TGTGCCAGCAGTCTCCCGACTAGCGGGAGGGATACGCAGTATTTT. Protein sequence: CASSLPTSGRDTQYF.

This chain uses TRBV12-3 or TRBV12-4 with TRBJ2-7; a weak D match, TRBD1 (6 bases). Trimming pared 6 bases from V and 5 bases from J, leaving 11 bases between. The CDR3 has 12 amino acids. The DNA for the CDR3 is TGTGCCAGCAGCCCGGACAGCCACGAGCAGTACTTC. This codes for CASSPDSHEQYF.

The chain carries TRBV10-1 and TRBJ2-3; D is perhaps TRBD2 (6 bases). Looked up from germline, CDR1 is WNHNN and CDR2 is SYGVQD (reference sequence). There are 15 residues in the CDR3. With 6 bases removed from V and 1 base from J, the gap between germline ends came to 14 bases. The CDR3 sequence: CASSEGTSRTDTQYF. CDR3 sequence (DNA): TGCGCCAGCAGCGAAGGGACTTCCCGCACAGATACGCAGTATTTT.

The V gene is TRBV7-9, the J gene TRBJ1-2, with TRBD1 as a possible D gene (5 bases). Trimming removed 5 bases from V and 5 bases from J, with 21 bases in between. The CDR3 has 16 residues. Germline V CDR1 and CDR2: SEHNR, FQNEAQ (reference sequence). CDR3 in amino acids: CASSPRGGRGIYGYTF. In DNA form, the CDR3 reads TGTGCCAGCAGCCCGCGGGGTGGTAGGGGAATATATGGCTACACCTTC.